This section outlines one TCR beta chain sequence together with its context. Unique molecular identifiers were used to barcode this TCRbeta library. Each CDR3 protein is one row after TCRdb ran MiXCR on the PCR reads. The data contain more than 550,000 distinct CDR3 sequences, roughly a tenth of them seen just once; the ten biggest clones take up less than 5%. This record comes from a study of T-cell reconstitution after alpha-beta-depleted transplantation in children. CDR3 length: 18 amino acids. V was pared by 5 bases and J by 0 bases, with 7 bases of the junction left unmatched. This receptor was obtained from a human donor who donated a stem cell graft to a child with acute myeloid leukemia. The V and J genes are TRBV12-3 or TRBV12-4 and TRBJ2-4; TRBD2 agrees at 13 bases. Source: PBMCs from the stem cell graft donor, taken from the stem cell graft. The CDR3 bases are TGTGCCAGCAGTCCGGGGACTAGCGGGGACGCAGCCAAAAACATTCAGTACTTC. It is translated as CASSPGTSGDAAKNIQYF.